The 27 T cell receptor beta chains reported below all come from one sample, sequenced in a study of sequential checkpoint blockade in melanoma. Treatment specified: randomized to nivolumab then ipilimumab (arm A) or the reverse (arm B). Sequenced by immunoSEQ multiplex PCR; TCRdb stores in-frame clones only, minus some. The sample comprises 7,500 to 8,500 clones, roughly 60% of which are singletons, and 40% to 60% rests with the top ten. This material consisted of CD8+ T cells sorted from blood (inferred from file names), taken from a patient given nivolumab and ipilimumab in sequence. These receptors all come from a human patient with melanoma. Some clones in this sample may be carry-over from other donors' samples.

The CDR3 DNA reads TGTGCTAGTGGTCCCAGGTCGAGCTCCTACGAGCAGTACTTC. Translated, it gives CASGPRSSSYEQYF. The chain recombines TRBV12-5 with TRBJ2-5; the D is unclear. The DNA end is a closer match to TRBJ2-7, so the J assignment may be wrong. Germline CDR1 is LGHNT and CDR2 is FRNRAP. This CDR3 has 14 residues.

The chain has TRBV7-2 and TRBJ1-1, with 8 bases matching TRBD1. Germline loops: CDR1 SGHTA, CDR2 FQGNSA. Germline trimming cut 5 bases from V and 4 bases from J; bases unmatched to any gene: 21. This CDR3 is built from 19 residues. Here the CDR3 DNA reads TGTGCCAGCAGCCTGAAGCCCGATCGACAGGGGCCTAACCCCACTGAAGCTTTCTTT. Protein: CASSLKPDRQGPNPTEAFF.

The V call is TRBV4-1, the J call TRBJ1-3, with 10 bases fitting TRBD1. In germline, CDR1 is MGHRA, CDR2 YSYEKL. The CDR3 consists of 15 residues. V shed 6 bases, J shed 5 bases, and the junction held 7 bases outside the gene matches. The CDR3 spells CASRVGTGDRNTIYF. CDR3 sequence (DNA): TGCGCCAGCAGGGTCGGGACAGGGGACCGAAACACCATATATTTT.

The CDR3 DNA is TGTGCCAGCAGCCAAGGGGGACAGTTTCGCTACACCTTC. This encodes CASSQGGQFRYTF. The genes are TRBV14 and TRBJ1-2, with 7 nucleotides matching TRBD1. Per the germline V gene, CDR1 is SGHDN and CDR2 is FVKESK. The CDR3 loop spans 13 amino acids. V gave up 1 base and J gave up 9 bases; unmatched junction bases: 5.

The J gene is TRBJ2-7, the V gene TRBV27; a possible D gene is TRBD1 (6 bases). The CDR3 totals 15 residues. Trimming left V 6 bases short and J 0 bases short, with 15 bases between. Germline CDR1 MNHEY, CDR2 SMNVEV (reference sequence). The CDR3 DNA is TGTGCCAGCAGCGCCAAGACAGGAGGCTCCTACGAGCAGTACTTC. Protein product: CASSAKTGGSYEQYF.

This clone was picked up a small number of times. The DNA of the CDR3 is TGTGCCAGCAGCCCCGACAGGGGGCGCGGGGGCACTGAAGCTTTCTTT. Translation gives CASSPDRGRGGTEAFF. The chain combines TRBV11-2 with TRBJ1-1, with TRBD1 identical over 10 bases. The germline CDR1 and CDR2 sequences are SGHAT and FQNNGV. V gave up 5 bases and J gave up 4 bases; unmatched junction bases: 10. The CDR3 length is 16 residues.

The chain has TRBV6-6 and TRBJ1-1, with D tentatively TRBD1 (6 bases). V lost 7 bases and J lost 1, with 16 bases in between. Per the germline V gene, CDR1 is MNHNY and CDR2 is SVGAGI (reference sequence). The CDR3 length is 15 residues. The CDR3 coding sequence is TGTGCCAGCACTACACTTGGACAGCAGAACACTGAAGCTTTCTTT. Its translation is CASTTLGQQNTEAFF.

This clone was seen a few times. A read error may account for a junction end that differs from germline. V usage is TRBV7-3 and J usage is TRBJ2-7, with 9 bases aligning to TRBD1. CDR3 length: 16 residues. Germline values: CDR1 SGHTA, CDR2 FQGTGA. The CDR3 DNA sequence: TGCGCCAGCAGCCTATCCGGGACAGGGTCCCGCTACGAGCAGTACTTC. This gives the protein CASSLSGTGSRYEQYF.

The chain couples TRBV27 to TRBJ1-1; D not certain. Germline CDR1 reads MNHEY; CDR2 reads SMNVEV (reference sequence). The CDR3 covers 14 residues. Trimming removed 6 bases at V and 0 bases at J, with 11 bases between. The CDR3 region is CASRPEGLNTEAFF. The CDR3 DNA follows: TGTGCCAGCAGGCCGGAGGGCCTGAACACTGAAGCTTTCTTT.

This rearrangement joins TRBV10-2 to TRBJ1-1; 7 bases map to TRBD1. V trimming: 6 bases; J trimming: 4 bases; junction bases outside the gene matches: 2. The CDR3 length is 12 residues. The germline gives CDR1 WSHSY, CDR2 SAAADI. The DNA of the CDR3 is TGCGCCAGCAGGCACAGGGGCACTGAAGCTTTCTTT. This sequence encodes CASRHRGTEAFF.

The rearrangement joins TRBV4-1 to TRBJ1-5; no clear D. Trimming took off 4 bases at V and 0 bases at J, with 10 bases between the two ends. The CDR3 sequence is 15 residues long. Germline assignment: CDR1 MGHRA and CDR2 YSYEKL. The chain's CDR3 is CASSPRVGSNQPQHF. CDR3 bases: TGCGCCAGCAGCCCTCGGGTCGGTAGCAATCAGCCCCAGCATTTT.

This clone was seen only once. The chain employs TRBV5-8 and TRBJ1-5; 7 bases match TRBD1. V dropped 3 bases and J dropped 7; count of bases not matched to a gene: 4. Germline V CDR1 and CDR2: SGHTS, YDEGEE. This CDR3 comprises 13 residues. CDR3 sequence (DNA): TGTGCCAGCAGCTCGTCAGGGGGGCAGCCCCAGCATTTT. This translates into CASSSSGGQPQHF.

The rearrangement joins TRBV7-9 to TRBJ1-2; unclear D gene. V lost 1 base, J lost 3 bases, and 9 bases lay in between. CDR3 length equals 14 residues. CDR1 and CDR2 (germline): SEHNR, FQNEAQ (reference sequence). In DNA, the CDR3 is TGTGCCAGCAGCTTAGGTGCGGCTTACTATGGCTACACCTTC. Protein: CASSLGAAYYGYTF.

The chain's CDR3 is CATGRVRAEQYF. As DNA, the CDR3 is TGTGCCACCGGGCGGGTCCGAGCCGAGCAGTACTTC. The rearrangement uses TRBV6-6 and TRBJ2-7; a weak D match, TRBD2 (5 bases). The ends were cut back, 10 bases at V and 6 bases at J, with 16 bases in the middle. The CDR3 has 12 residues. Germline values: CDR1 MNHNY, CDR2 SVGAGI (reference sequence).

There are a few counts of this clone. V is TRBV9 and J is TRBJ2-2; 8 bases are shared with TRBD2. The junction had 4 bases not matched to a gene; V was cut back by 2 bases and J by 1 base. Germline CDR1 and CDR2: SGDLS and YYNGEE. The CDR3 is made up of 16 amino acids. The CDR3 here is CASSVSGGGNTGELFF. As DNA, the CDR3 is TGTGCCAGCAGCGTCTCCGGGGGGGGGAACACCGGGGAGCTGTTTTTT.

J is TRBJ1-2 and V is TRBV2, with D tentatively TRBD1 (5 bases). Deletions cut 8 bases from V and 8 bases from J, with 21 bases between. The CDR3 spans 14 residues. Germline assignment: CDR1 SNHLY and CDR2 FYNNEI. The CDR3 coding sequence is TGTGCCAGCCAGGGTTTCGCCCTTCAAGAGGGCTACACCTTC. Encoded protein: CASQGFALQEGYTF.

J is TRBJ2-1 and V is TRBV4-3, with TRBD2 as a possible D gene (5 bases). The V end was cut by 0 bases, the J end by 3 bases, with 12 bases between. Germline V gene sequence: CDR1 LGHNA, CDR2 YSLEER. The CDR3 runs to 16 residues. The DNA for the CDR3 is TGCGCCAGCAGCCAAGAAAGGTATCGGGGCTACAATGAGCAGTTCTTC. This translates into CASSQERYRGYNEQFF.

In the case of this clone: Only one base separates this from a far larger clonotype, so it likely reflects a read error. This sample includes further DNA sequences coding for the same CDR3. The J gene is TRBJ1-1, the V gene TRBV5-4, with D unclear. V lost 4 bases, J lost 5 bases, and 12 bases lay in between. This CDR3 is 13 amino acids long. Looked up from germline, CDR1 is SGHNT and CDR2 is YYREEE (reference sequence). DNA for the CDR3: TGTGCCAGCAGCCATTCAGAGGGAACTGAAGCTTTCTTT. This codes for CASSHSEGTEAFF.

This clone was counted a few times. The chain employs TRBV7-9 and TRBJ2-4, with a tentative D call TRBD1 (5 bases). The CDR3 has 14 amino acids. Trimming left V 1 base short and J 9 bases short, with 13 bases between. Per the germline V gene, CDR1 is SEHNR and CDR2 is FQNEAQ (reference sequence). The CDR3 coding sequence is TGTGCCAGCAGCTTAGGAGGCCAGGGCGGCATTCAGTACTTC. Residues: CASSLGGQGGIQYF. Using reference TRBV7-9 and TRBJ2-4 for the parts outside the CDR3, the full variable domain is DTGVSQNPRHKITKRGQNVTFRCDPISEHNRLYWYRQTLGQGPEFLTYFQNEAQLEKSRLLSDRFSAERPKGSFSTLEIQRTEQGDSAMYLCASSLGGQGGIQYFGAGTRLSVL.

This chain uses TRBV7-8 with TRBJ1-2, with D possibly matching TRBD1 (5 bases). The germline V gene encodes CDR1 SGHVS and CDR2 FQNEAQ. The CDR3 is made up of 15 amino acids. V lost 2 bases to trimming and J lost 6 bases, with 16 bases between them. Here the CDR3 DNA reads TGTGCCAGCAGCTTAAGGGGAGGCAGGGTCGATGGCTACACCTTC. Protein: CASSLRGGRVDGYTF. The whole variable domain, filled in from reference TRBV7-8 and TRBJ1-2, reads GAGVSQSPRYKVAKRGQDVALRCDPISGHVSLFWYQQALGQGPEFLTYFQNEAQLDKSGLPSDRFFAERPEGSVSTLKIQRTQQEDSAVYLCASSLRGGRVDGYTFGSGTRLTVV.

This clone was seen a few times. The rearrangement joins TRBV4-3 to TRBJ1-2; D gene uncertain. The CDR3 covers 15 residues. Trimming took 0 bases from V and 2 from J, leaving 10 bases between them. CDR1 is LGHNA and CDR2 is YSLEER in the germline V gene. CDR3 sequence: CASSQDRDGNYGYTF. The CDR3 DNA reads as TGCGCCAGCAGCCAAGATCGGGATGGAAACTATGGCTACACCTTC.

V gene TRBV7-9 combines with J gene TRBJ1-2; D is uncertain. The CDR3 loop spans 15 amino acids. The V gene lost 1 base and the J gene lost 0 bases, with 9 bases spanning the gap. Germline V gene data show CDR1 as SEHNR and CDR2 as FQNEAQ (reference sequence). CDR3 bases: TGTGCCAGCAGCTTAGATGATTCAGCTAACTATGGCTACACCTTC. Translating it yields CASSLDDSANYGYTF.

V is TRBV28 and J is TRBJ1-1, with a tentative D call TRBD1 (5 bases). The CDR3 is made up of 14 amino acids. Germline V gene data show CDR1 as MDHEN and CDR2 as SYDVKM. The V gene lost 8 bases and the J gene lost 0 bases, with 13 bases spanning the gap. The CDR3 reads CASVGGAMNTEAFF. CDR3 bases: TGTGCCAGCGTCGGAGGGGCCATGAACACTGAAGCTTTCTTT. Supplemented by reference TRBV28 and TRBJ1-1, the full variable domain reads DVKVTQSSRYLVKRTGEKVFLECVQDMDHENMFWYRQDPGLGLRLIYFSYDVKMKEKGDIPEGYSVSREKKERFSLILESASTNQTSMYLCASVGGAMNTEAFFGQGTRLTVV.

The chain employs TRBV4-2 and TRBJ1-1, with D perhaps TRBD1 (6 bases). Germline CDR1 reads LGHNA; CDR2 reads YNFKEQ. The ends were cut back, 3 bases at V and 1 base at J, with 12 bases in the middle. The CDR3 covers 15 residues. The CDR3 here is CASSHLPGQNTEAFF. CDR3 nucleotide sequence: TGTGCCAGCAGCCACCTACCGGGACAGAACACTGAAGCTTTCTTT.

The chain is built from TRBV11-2 and TRBJ1-4, with a weak D call TRBD1 (5 bases). Germline-derived CDR1 and CDR2 are SGHAT and FQNNGV. The CDR3 has 14 amino acids. Trimming removed 4 bases from V and 13 bases from J, with 19 bases in between. CDR3 protein: CASSYGQNEAILFF. Here the CDR3 DNA reads TGTGCCAGCAGCTACGGACAAAATGAGGCTATACTGTTTTTT. Drawing the rest from reference TRBV11-2 and TRBJ1-4, the complete variable domain is EAGVAQSPRYKIIEKRQSVAFWCNPISGHATLYWYQQILGQGPKLLIQFQNNGVVDDSQLPKDRFSAERLKGVDSTLKIQPAKLEDSAVYLCASSYGQNEAILFFGSGTQLSVL.

V and J are TRBV5-1 and TRBJ1-1; no definite D call. The germline gives CDR1 SGHRS, CDR2 YFSETQ. The V and J ends lost 3 bases and 1 base respectively, with 10 bases between them. CDR3 size: 14 residues. As DNA, the CDR3 is TGCGCCAGCAGCTACGAAGCAGGGAACACTGAAGCTTTCTTT. Amino acids: CASSYEAGNTEAFF.

This chain joins TRBV7-6 and TRBJ2-7, with 8 bases that match TRBD1. The CDR3 has 17 amino acids. CDR1 is SGHVS and CDR2 is FNYEAQ in the germline V gene. The J segment lost 5 bases and the V segment lost 4 bases, leaving 16 bases of the junction unmatched. CDR3 loop: CASSSGWNQGAKDEQYF. The CDR3 DNA sequence: TGTGCCAGCAGCTCTGGCTGGAATCAGGGGGCAAAAGACGAGCAGTACTTC.